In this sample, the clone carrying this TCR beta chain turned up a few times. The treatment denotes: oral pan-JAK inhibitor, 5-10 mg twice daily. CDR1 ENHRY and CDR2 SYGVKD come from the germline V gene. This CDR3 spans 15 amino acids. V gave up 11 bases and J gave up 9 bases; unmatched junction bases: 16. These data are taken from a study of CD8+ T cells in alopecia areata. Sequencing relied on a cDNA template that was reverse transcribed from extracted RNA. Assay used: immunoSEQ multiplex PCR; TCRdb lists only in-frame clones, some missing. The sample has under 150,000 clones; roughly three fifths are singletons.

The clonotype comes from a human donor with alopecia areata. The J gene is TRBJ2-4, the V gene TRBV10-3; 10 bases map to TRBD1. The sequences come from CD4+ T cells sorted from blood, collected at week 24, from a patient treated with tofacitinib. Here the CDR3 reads CAVLDRDRGSGIQYF. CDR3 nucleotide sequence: TGTGCCGTCCTTGACCGGGACAGGGGAAGCGGCATTCAGTACTTC.